This TCR beta chain stems from a study of blood T cell repertoires in COVID-19. About the study: COVID-19 samples from acute and convalescent phases originated in the United States, Italy and Spain. Sources were T cells, B-cell-depleted T cells, or PBMCs; the material itself was cDNA or gDNA.

V shed 2 bases and J shed 3 bases, with 14 bases lying between them. Germline loops: CDR1 SGHTA, CDR2 FQGNSA. There are 15 residues in the CDR3. In the authors' methods: Counts of nucleated cells, estimated from reference gene primer amplification, were obtained. The data were produced by immunoSEQ multiplex PCR, yet TCRdb's version contains in-frame clones alone and is incomplete. Clonal size and the V and J genes are those of that table, whereas D and trimming came from the DNA. This table has over 200,000 clones, roughly 86% appearing once. The sequence was collected from a woman aged 55-69 years with acute or convalescent COVID-19. The sequenced sample was peripheral blood. The chain links TRBV7-2 to TRBJ2-7, with D unresolved. In nucleotides, the CDR3 is TGTGCCAGCAGCTTAAACCGGGTGATGAACTACGAGCAGTACTTC. Protein: CASSLNRVMNYEQYF.